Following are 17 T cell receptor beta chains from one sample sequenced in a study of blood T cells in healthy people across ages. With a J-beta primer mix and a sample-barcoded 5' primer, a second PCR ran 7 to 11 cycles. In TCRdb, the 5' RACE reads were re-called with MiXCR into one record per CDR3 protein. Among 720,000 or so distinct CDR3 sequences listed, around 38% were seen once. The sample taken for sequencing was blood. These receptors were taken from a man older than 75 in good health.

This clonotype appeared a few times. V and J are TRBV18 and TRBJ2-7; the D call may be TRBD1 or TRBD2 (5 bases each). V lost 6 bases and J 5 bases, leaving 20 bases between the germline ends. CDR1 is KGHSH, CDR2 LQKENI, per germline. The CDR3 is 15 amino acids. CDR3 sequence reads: CASSPTTVLGDEQYF. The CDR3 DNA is TGTGCCAGCTCTCCGACCACGGTTTTGGGGGACGAGCAGTACTTC. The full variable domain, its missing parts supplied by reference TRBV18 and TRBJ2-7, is NAGVMQNPRHLVRRRGQEARLRCSPMKGHSHVYWYRQLPEEGLKFMVYLQKENIIDESGMPKERFSAEFPKEGPSILRIQQVVRGDSAAYFCASSPTTVLGDEQYFGPGTRLTVT.

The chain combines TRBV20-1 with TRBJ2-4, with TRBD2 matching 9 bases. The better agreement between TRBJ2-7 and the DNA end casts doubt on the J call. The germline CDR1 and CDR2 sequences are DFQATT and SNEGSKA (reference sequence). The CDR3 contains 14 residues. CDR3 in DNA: TGCAGTGCTAGAGGGGAGCGGGGGGCTTACGAGCAGTACTTC. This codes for CSARGERGAYEQYF.

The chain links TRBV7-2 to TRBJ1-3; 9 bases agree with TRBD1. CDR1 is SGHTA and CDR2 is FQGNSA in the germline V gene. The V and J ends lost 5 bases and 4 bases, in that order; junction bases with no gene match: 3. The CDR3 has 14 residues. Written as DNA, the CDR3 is TGTGCCAGCAGCCCCGGGACAGGGGGAAACACCATATATTTT. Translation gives CASSPGTGGNTIYF.

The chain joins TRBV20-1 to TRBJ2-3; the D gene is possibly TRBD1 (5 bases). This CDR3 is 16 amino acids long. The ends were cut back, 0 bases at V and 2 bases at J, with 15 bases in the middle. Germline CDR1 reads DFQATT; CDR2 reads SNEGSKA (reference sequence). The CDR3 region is CSARDLVVQVTDTQYF. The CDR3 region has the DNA TGCAGTGCTAGAGATCTGGTGGTACAGGTCACAGATACGCAGTATTTT.

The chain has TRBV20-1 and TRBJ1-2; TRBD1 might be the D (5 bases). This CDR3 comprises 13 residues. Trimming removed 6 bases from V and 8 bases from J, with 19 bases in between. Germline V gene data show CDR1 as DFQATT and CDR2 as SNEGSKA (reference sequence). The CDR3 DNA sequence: TGCAGTGCCCCGACGGCCAGGGTGTCCGGCTACACCTTC. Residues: CSAPTARVSGYTF.

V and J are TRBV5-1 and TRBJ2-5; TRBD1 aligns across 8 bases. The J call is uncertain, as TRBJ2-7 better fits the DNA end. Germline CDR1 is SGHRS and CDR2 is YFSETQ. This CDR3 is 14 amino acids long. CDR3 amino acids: CASNPDRANYEQYF. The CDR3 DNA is TGCGCCAGTAATCCGGACAGGGCCAACTACGAGCAGTACTTC.

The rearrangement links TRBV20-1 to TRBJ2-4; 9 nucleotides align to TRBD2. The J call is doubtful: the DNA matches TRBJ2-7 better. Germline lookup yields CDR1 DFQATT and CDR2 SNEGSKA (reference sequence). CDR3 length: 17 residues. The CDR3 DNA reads TGCAGTGCTAGAAACGGGATAGCGGGGGACCACGCCTACGAGCAGTACTTC. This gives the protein CSARNGIAGDHAYEQYF.

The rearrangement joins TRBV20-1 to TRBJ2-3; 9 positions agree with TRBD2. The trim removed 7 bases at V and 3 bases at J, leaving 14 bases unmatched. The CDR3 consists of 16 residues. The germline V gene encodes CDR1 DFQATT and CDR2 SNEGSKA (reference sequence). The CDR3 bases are TGCAGTGTGTTAGGCGGGGGGGCGTCTTGGACAGATACGCAGTATTTT. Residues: CSVLGGGASWTDTQYF.

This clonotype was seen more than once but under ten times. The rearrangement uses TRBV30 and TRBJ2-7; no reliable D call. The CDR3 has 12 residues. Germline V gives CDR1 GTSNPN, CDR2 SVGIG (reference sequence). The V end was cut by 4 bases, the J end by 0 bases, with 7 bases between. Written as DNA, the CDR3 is TGTGCCTGGACGGCAGGCTCCTACGAGCAGTACTTC. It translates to CAWTAGSYEQYF.

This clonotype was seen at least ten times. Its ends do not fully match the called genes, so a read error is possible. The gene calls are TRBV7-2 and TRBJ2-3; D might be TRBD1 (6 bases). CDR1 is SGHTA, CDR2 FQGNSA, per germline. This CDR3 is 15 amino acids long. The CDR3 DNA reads TGTGCCAGCAGGTTAGGGGGACGCCACACAGATACGCAGTATTTT. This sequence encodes CASRLGGRHTDTQYF.

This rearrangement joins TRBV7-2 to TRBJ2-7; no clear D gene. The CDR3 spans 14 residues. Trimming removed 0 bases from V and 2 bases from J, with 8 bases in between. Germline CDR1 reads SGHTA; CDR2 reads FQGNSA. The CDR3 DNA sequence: TGTGCCAGCAGCTTAGCTCGGTTTACCTACGAGCAGTACTTC. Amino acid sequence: CASSLARFTYEQYF.

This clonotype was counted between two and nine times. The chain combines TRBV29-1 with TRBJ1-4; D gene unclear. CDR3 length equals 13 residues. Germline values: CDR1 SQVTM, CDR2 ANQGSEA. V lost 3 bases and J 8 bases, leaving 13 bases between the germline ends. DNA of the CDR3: TGCAGCGTTGACGGGCAGCCGGGCGAAAAACTGTTTTTT. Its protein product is CSVDGQPGEKLFF.

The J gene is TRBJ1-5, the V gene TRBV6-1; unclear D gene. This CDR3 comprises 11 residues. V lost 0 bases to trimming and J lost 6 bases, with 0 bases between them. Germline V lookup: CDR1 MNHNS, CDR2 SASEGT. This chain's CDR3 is CASSEAQPQHF. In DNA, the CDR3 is TGTGCCAGCAGTGAAGCTCAGCCCCAGCATTTT.

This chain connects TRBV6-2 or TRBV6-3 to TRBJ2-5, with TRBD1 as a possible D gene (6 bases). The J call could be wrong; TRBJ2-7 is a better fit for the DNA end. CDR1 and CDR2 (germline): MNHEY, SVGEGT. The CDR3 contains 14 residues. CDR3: CASSYPGHIYEQYF. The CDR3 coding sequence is TGTGCCAGCAGTTACCCGGGACATATCTACGAGCAGTACTTC.

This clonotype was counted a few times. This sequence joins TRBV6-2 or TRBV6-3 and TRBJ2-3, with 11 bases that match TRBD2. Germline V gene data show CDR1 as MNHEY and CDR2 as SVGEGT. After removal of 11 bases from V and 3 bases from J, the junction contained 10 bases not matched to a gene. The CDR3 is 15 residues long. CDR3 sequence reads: CAGRFGTSGTDTQYF. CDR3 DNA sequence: TGTGCCGGTCGATTTGGGACTAGCGGTACAGATACGCAGTATTTT.

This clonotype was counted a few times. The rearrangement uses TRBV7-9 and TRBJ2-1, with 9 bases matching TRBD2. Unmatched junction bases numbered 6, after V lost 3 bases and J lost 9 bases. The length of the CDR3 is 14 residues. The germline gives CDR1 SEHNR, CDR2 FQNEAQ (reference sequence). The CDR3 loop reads CASSFQASGVEQFF. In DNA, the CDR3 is TGTGCCAGCAGCTTTCAGGCTAGCGGGGTTGAGCAGTTCTTC.

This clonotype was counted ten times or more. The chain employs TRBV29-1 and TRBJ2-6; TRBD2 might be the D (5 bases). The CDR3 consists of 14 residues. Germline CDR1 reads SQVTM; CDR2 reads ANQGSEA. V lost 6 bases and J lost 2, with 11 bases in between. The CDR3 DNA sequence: TGCAGCGTGGGAGCGCGGGCTGGGGCCAACGTCCTGACTTTC. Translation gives CSVGARAGANVLTF.